This T cell receptor (beta chain) was captured by sequencing in a study of CD8 T cells in ankylosing spondylitis. This CDR3 is built from 15 residues. J lost 4 bases, V lost 7 bases, and 10 bases had no gene match. Germline assignment: CDR1 MNHEY and CDR2 SVGEGT. This clonotype was found many times. A single record per CDR3 protein comes from TCRdb applying MiXCR to the 5' RACE reads. The sample lists approximately 190,000 distinct CDR3 sequences, over 10% seen once, with approximately 10% in the top ten. The specimen sequenced was blood, either unsorted or a sorted T cell fraction (not recorded which). The TCR sequence derives from a female donor with ankylosing spondylitis or in good health (not recorded which). The rearrangement uses TRBV6-2 or TRBV6-3 and TRBJ2-5; 9 bases map to TRBD2. CDR3 amino acids: CASIRSGSEIETQYF. The CDR3 coding sequence is TGTGCCAGCATACGTAGCGGGAGCGAGATAGAGACCCAGTACTTC.